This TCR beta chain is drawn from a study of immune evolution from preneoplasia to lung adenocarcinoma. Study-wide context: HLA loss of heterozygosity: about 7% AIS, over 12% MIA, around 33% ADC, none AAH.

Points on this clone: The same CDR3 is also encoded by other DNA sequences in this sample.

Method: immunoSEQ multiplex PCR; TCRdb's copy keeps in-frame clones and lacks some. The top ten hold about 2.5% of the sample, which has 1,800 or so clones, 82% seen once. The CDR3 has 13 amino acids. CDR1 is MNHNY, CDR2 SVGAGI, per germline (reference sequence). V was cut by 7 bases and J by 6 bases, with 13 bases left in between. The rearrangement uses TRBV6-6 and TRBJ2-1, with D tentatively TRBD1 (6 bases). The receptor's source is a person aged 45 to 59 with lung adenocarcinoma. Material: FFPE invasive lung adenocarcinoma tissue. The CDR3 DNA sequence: TGTGCCAGCAAAGGGGGATCTGGCAATGAGCAGTTCTTC. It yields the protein CASKGGSGNEQFF.